This T cell receptor (beta chain) derives from a study of blood T cells in healthy people across ages. They isolated at least 7 million PBMCs from each sample. Per sample, no less than 5.5 micrograms of total RNA were extracted. Trimming removed 7 bases at V and 9 bases at J, with 18 bases between. CDR1 and CDR2 (germline): SQVTM, ANQGSEA. CDR3 length: 12 residues. Primers used in a second PCR of about 7 to 11 cycles were a sample-barcoded 5' primer and a J-beta primer mix. TCRdb fed the 5' RACE reads into MiXCR, producing one record per CDR3 protein. The sample consists of around 1,900,000 distinct CDR3 sequences, more than 35% of them appearing once.

Sequencing was performed on blood. This TCR derives from a human donor in good health. The V and J genes are TRBV29-1 and TRBJ2-5; D might be TRBD2 (7 bases). DNA for the CDR3: TGCAGCGCCGAGGAGGGGGGGAAGGCCCAGTACTTC. Translated, it gives CSAEEGGKAQYF.